The 31 T cell receptor beta chains reported below all come from one sample, sequenced in a study of shared clonotypes between healthy human individuals. The assay was immunoSEQ multiplex PCR, and TCRdb's table has in-frame clones only and misses some. Altogether approximately 940,000 clones are present, 70% to 85% being singletons, with the ten largest covering around 1.5%. Input material: memory CD4+ T cells sorted from blood. Subset of the sample: CD45RA-negative fraction. All receptors derive from a man aged 18 to 30 in good health.

This chain uses TRBV5-5 with TRBJ2-1; possible D gene TRBD1, 5 bases. The CDR3 sequence is 14 residues long. V gave up 0 bases and J gave up 7 bases, with 11 bases separating them. The V gene's germline CDR1 is SGHKS and CDR2 YYEKEE (reference sequence). CDR3 nucleotides: TGTGCCAGCAGCTTGGAAGGGGTAGGTAATGAGCAGTTCTTC. As protein: CASSLEGVGNEQFF.

This rearrangement joins TRBV20-1 to TRBJ2-5; 9 nucleotides line up with TRBD2. This CDR3 is 11 amino acids long. V was pared by 8 bases and J by 4 bases, with 2 bases of the junction left unmatched. Germline V gives CDR1 DFQATT, CDR2 SNEGSKA (reference sequence). CDR3 nucleotide sequence: TGCAGTCTACTAGCGGGAGAGACCCAGTACTTC. Translation: CSLLAGETQYF.

This chain connects TRBV7-2 to TRBJ2-7; a weak D match, TRBD2 (6 bases). Germline V gene lookup returns CDR1 SGHTA and CDR2 FQGNSA. This CDR3 has 17 residues. The V gene lost 2 bases and the J gene lost 3 bases, with 20 bases spanning the gap. The CDR3 loop reads CASSLRNGGIGVYEQYF. CDR3 DNA sequence: TGTGCCAGCAGCTTACGCAACGGCGGGATTGGCGTCTACGAGCAGTACTTC.

The V gene is TRBV5-6, the J gene TRBJ2-3; D is possibly TRBD1 or TRBD2 (6 bases each). The CDR3 extends over 13 amino acids. V lost 7 bases and J lost 6, with 15 bases in between. CDR1 and CDR2 from the germline V gene are SGHDT and YYEEEE. In DNA form, the CDR3 reads TGTGCCAGCCGAATAGGGGGGACTGATACGCAGTATTTT. It translates to CASRIGGTDTQYF.

The CDR3 reads CASRPGQSNEKLFF. The CDR3 DNA reads as TGCGCCAGCAGGCCGGGACAGTCTAATGAAAAACTGTTTTTT. V and J are TRBV23-1 and TRBJ1-4, with 7 bases fitting TRBD1. TRBV23-1 is recorded as an ORF, its role being uncertain. This CDR3 region has 14 residues. After removal of 6 bases from V and 3 bases from J, the junction contained 4 bases not matched to a gene.

This rearrangement joins TRBV27 to TRBJ2-3; 8 bases align to TRBD1. The V gene end was trimmed by 3 bases and the J gene end by 0 bases; junction bases not matched to a gene: 14. In germline, CDR1 is MNHEY, CDR2 SMNVEV (reference sequence). This CDR3 is 19 amino acids long. The CDR3 loop is CASSFRLTGVTRSTDTQYF. CDR3 DNA sequence: TGTGCCAGCAGTTTCCGTTTGACAGGGGTAACGCGAAGCACAGATACGCAGTATTTT.

The chain uses TRBV30 and TRBJ1-6, with D hard to call. Deletions cut 8 bases from V and 10 bases from J, with 21 bases between. CDR1 GTSNPN and CDR2 SVGIG come from the germline V gene (reference sequence). The CDR3 spans 14 residues. The CDR3 sequence is CALQTGKLNSPLHF. The CDR3 DNA reads as TGTGCCCTTCAGACGGGGAAATTGAACTCACCCCTCCACTTT. The whole variable domain, filled in from reference TRBV30 and TRBJ1-6, reads SQTIHQWPATLVQPVGSPLSLECTVEGTSNPNLYWYRQAAGRGLQLLFYSVGIGQISSEVPQNLSASRPQDRQFILSSKKLLLSDSGFYLCALQTGKLNSPLHFGNGTRLTVT.

The rearrangement uses TRBV5-4 and TRBJ1-4, with D unclear. Germline V gene lookup returns CDR1 SGHNT and CDR2 YYREEE (reference sequence). The CDR3 has 12 residues. Trimming removed 0 bases at V and 8 bases at J, with 5 bases between. CDR3 sequence: CASSLGVEKLFF. The CDR3 coding sequence is TGTGCCAGCAGCTTGGGCGTAGAAAAACTGTTTTTT. The full variable domain, with the rest looked up from reference TRBV5-4 and TRBJ1-4, is ETGVTQSPTHLIKTRGQQVTLRCSSQSGHNTVSWYQQALGQGPQFIFQYYREEENGRGNFPPRFSGLQFPNYSSELNVNALELDDSALYLCASSLGVEKLFFGSGTQLSVL.

The chain links TRBV9 to TRBJ1-1; 11 positions agree with TRBD1. The CDR3 sequence is 18 residues long. Germline trimming cut 3 bases from V and 0 bases from J; bases unmatched to any gene: 10. Germline CDR1 is SGDLS and CDR2 is YYNGEE. CDR3 loop: CASSAVGQGATVNTEAFF. As DNA, the CDR3 is TGTGCCAGCAGCGCTGTAGGACAGGGGGCAACTGTGAACACTGAAGCTTTCTTT.

This sequence joins TRBV7-2 and TRBJ2-3; no reliable D call. V was pared by 2 bases and J by 3 bases, with 12 bases between. Germline assignment: CDR1 SGHTA and CDR2 FQGNSA. The CDR3 consists of 15 residues. The DNA of the CDR3 is TGTGCCAGCAGCTTACAGCGCATCGTAACAGATACGCAGTATTTT. This gives the protein CASSLQRIVTDTQYF.

The chain links TRBV30 to TRBJ1-1, with a weak D call TRBD1 (5 bases). Trimming took off 5 bases at V and 4 bases at J, with 14 bases between the two ends. Germline V gene sequence: CDR1 GTSNPN, CDR2 SVGIG (reference sequence). The CDR3 loop spans 13 amino acids. CDR3 amino acids: CAWDRQGGTEAFF. The DNA of the CDR3 is TGTGCCTGGGATCGTCAGGGAGGCACTGAAGCTTTCTTT.

This chain connects TRBV5-6 to TRBJ1-2, with 7 bases lining up with TRBD1. After removal of 5 bases from V and 4 bases from J, the junction contained 14 bases not matched to a gene. This CDR3 is built from 16 residues. CDR1 is SGHDT and CDR2 is YYEEEE in the germline V gene. The CDR3 reads CASSPITGAATYGYTF. CDR3 nucleotides: TGTGCCAGCAGTCCTATTACAGGGGCAGCCACCTATGGCTACACCTTC.

V and J are TRBV4-3 and TRBJ2-7, with TRBD2 matching 9 bases. The CDR3 consists of 17 residues. The J segment lost 5 bases and the V segment lost 2 bases, leaving 13 bases of the junction unmatched. The germline gives CDR1 LGHNA, CDR2 YSLEER. CDR3 DNA sequence: TGCGCCAGCAGCCAATTTATGGGACTAGCTCTGGCGAACGAGCAGTACTTC. It codes for CASSQFMGLALANEQYF.

There are a few counts of this clone. This chain connects TRBV7-2 to TRBJ2-1; D gene ambiguous. The CDR3 totals 14 residues. CDR1 is SGHTA and CDR2 is FQGNSA in the germline V gene. V dropped 1 base and J dropped 8 bases, with 12 bases sitting between them. The CDR3 reads CASSLGGSRDEQFF. CDR3 DNA sequence: TGTGCCAGCAGCTTAGGAGGTAGTCGGGATGAGCAGTTCTTC. Filled out from reference TRBV7-2 and TRBJ2-1, the complete variable domain reads GAGVSQSPSNKVTEKGKDVELRCDPISGHTALYWYRQSLGQGLEFLIYFQGNSAPDKSGLPSDRFSAERTGGSVSTLTIQRTQQEDSAVYLCASSLGGSRDEQFFGPGTRLTVL.

The rearrangement links TRBV7-6 to TRBJ1-3; 8 nucleotides agree with TRBD1. Germline CDR1 reads SGHVS; CDR2 reads FNYEAQ. J lost 3 bases, V lost 5 bases, and 3 bases had no gene match. This CDR3 contains 14 residues. The CDR3 region has the DNA TGTGCCAGCAGCCGCAGGGGGCTTGGAAACACCATATATTTT. It translates to CASSRRGLGNTIYF.

The CDR3 coding sequence is TGTGCCAGCAGGTTGGGATCCGGGACAGGAGGCACTGAAGCTTTCTTT. Amino acid sequence: CASRLGSGTGGTEAFF. The chain combines TRBV11-2 with TRBJ1-1; 8 nucleotides line up with TRBD1. The V segment lost 6 bases and the J segment 4 bases; nucleotides outside the gene matches: 13. The CDR3 is 16 residues long. Germline CDR1 is SGHAT and CDR2 is FQNNGV.

The chain employs TRBV9 and TRBJ1-1; 9 bases are a match to TRBD1. This CDR3 comprises 15 residues. The germline gives CDR1 SGDLS, CDR2 YYNGEE. With V trimmed by 5 bases and J by 4 bases, 9 bases remained unmatched. Here the CDR3 reads CASRDRGSASTEAFF. The CDR3 DNA reads TGTGCCAGCAGGGACAGGGGATCAGCGAGCACTGAAGCTTTCTTT.

The V gene is TRBV6-1, the J gene TRBJ2-7, with TRBD1 as a possible D gene (6 bases). CDR3 size: 13 residues. CDR1 is MNHNS and CDR2 is SASEGT in the germline V gene. Trimming took 7 bases from V and 1 from J, leaving 11 bases between them. This chain's CDR3 is CASIQGGSYEQYF. The CDR3, as DNA: TGTGCCAGCATTCAAGGGGGATCCTACGAGCAGTACTTC.

The chain employs TRBV5-4 and TRBJ1-4, with D tentatively TRBD1 (5 bases). V lost 5 bases to trimming and J lost 0 bases, with 17 bases between them. Germline CDR1 is SGHNT and CDR2 is YYREEE (reference sequence). The CDR3 runs to 17 residues. The CDR3 here is CASSSGPDKPTNEKLFF. CDR3 bases: TGTGCCAGCAGTTCGGGGCCCGACAAACCAACTAATGAAAAACTGTTTTTT.

This clone appeared a few times. J is TRBJ1-5 and V is TRBV7-8; D is unresolved. Germline CDR1 is SGHVS and CDR2 is FQNEAQ. The CDR3 sequence is 16 residues long. V lost 5 bases to trimming and J lost 5 bases, with 19 bases between them. The CDR3 reads CASSTRTSILDQPQHF. In nucleotides, the CDR3 is TGTGCCAGCAGCACCCGGACCTCTATTCTGGATCAGCCCCAGCATTTT.

This clone is a singleton in its sample. This rearrangement joins TRBV5-1 to TRBJ2-2; a weak D match, TRBD2 (6 bases). Trimming took off 5 bases at V and 5 bases at J, with 16 bases between the two ends. CDR3 size: 15 residues. The germline gives CDR1 SGHRS, CDR2 YFSETQ. The CDR3 DNA sequence: TGCGCCAGCAGTCAGTTAAGCCGGGAGACCGGGGAGCTGTTTTTT. It is translated as CASSQLSRETGELFF.

The chain recombines TRBV19 with TRBJ2-7, with D unclear. Germline lookup yields CDR1 LNHDA and CDR2 SQIVND (reference sequence). V was pared by 7 bases and J by 6 bases, with 22 bases between. The length of the CDR3 is 15 residues. CDR3 sequence (DNA): TGTGCCAGTACCGAAAGATACGCTCCCTATTTCGAGCAGTACTTC. Translated, it gives CASTERYAPYFEQYF. The full variable domain, rest sourced from reference TRBV19 and TRBJ2-7, is DGGITQSPKYLFRKEGQNVTLSCEQNLNHDAMYWYRQDPGQGLRLIYYSQIVNDFQKGDIAEGYSVSREKKESFPLTVTSAQKNPTAFYLCASTERYAPYFEQYFGPGTRLTVT.

The rearrangement uses TRBV5-4 and TRBJ2-5; the D is unclear. In germline, CDR1 is SGHNT, CDR2 YYREEE (reference sequence). Trimming took 4 bases from V and 2 from J, leaving 21 bases between them. The length of the CDR3 is 17 residues. CDR3 DNA: TGTGCCAGCAGCCTACCGGGCACTTCGACCCCACAAGAGACCCAGTACTTC. This codes for CASSLPGTSTPQETQYF.

The genes are TRBV7-6 and TRBJ2-7; 12 positions agree with TRBD2. The CDR3 is 15 amino acids. Unmatched junction bases numbered 3, after V lost 4 bases and J lost 2 bases. CDR1 SGHVS and CDR2 FNYEAQ come from the germline V gene. The CDR3 is CASSSTSGGTYEQYF. DNA for the CDR3: TGTGCCAGCAGCTCGACTAGCGGGGGAACCTACGAGCAGTACTTC.

The chain couples TRBV19 to TRBJ2-6; D perhaps matches TRBD1 (5 bases). In germline, CDR1 is LNHDA, CDR2 SQIVND (reference sequence). The CDR3 is 16 amino acids. V lost 6 bases to trimming and J lost 1 base, with 13 bases between them. The CDR3 reads CASRGQDWSGANVLTF. The CDR3 DNA sequence: TGTGCCAGTAGGGGGCAGGATTGGTCTGGGGCCAACGTCCTGACTTTC.

This chain uses TRBV2 with TRBJ2-7, with TRBD2 matching over 10 bases. The CDR3 loop spans 15 amino acids. The ends lost 4 bases at V and 1 base at J; junction bases unmatched: 4. Germline-derived CDR1 and CDR2 are SNHLY and FYNNEI. CDR3: CASSGRTSGSYEQYF. CDR3 coding DNA: TGTGCCAGCAGTGGGAGGACTAGCGGTTCCTACGAGCAGTACTTC.

The J gene is TRBJ2-2, the V gene TRBV13, with 8 positions matching TRBD1. After removal of 5 bases from V and 6 bases from J, the junction contained 11 bases not matched to a gene. The germline V gene encodes CDR1 PRHDT and CDR2 FYEKMQ (reference sequence). The CDR3 consists of 16 residues. The CDR3 loop reads CASSGQGAKLSGELFF. CDR3 bases: TGTGCCAGCAGCGGCCAGGGGGCGAAACTATCCGGGGAGCTGTTTTTT.

V is TRBV6-1 and J is TRBJ2-7; TRBD1 matches 11 bases. V gave up 8 bases and J gave up 5 bases; unmatched junction bases: 11. CDR3 length: 15 amino acids. CDR1 MNHNS and CDR2 SASEGT come from the germline V gene. The CDR3 DNA is TGTGCCAGCCCCCGCGGGGGGACAGGGGGGCACGAGCAGTACTTC. Translation: CASPRGGTGGHEQYF.

The sample holds a few counts of this clone. V is TRBV4-1 and J is TRBJ2-6; D ambiguous. Trimming stripped 5 bases from V and 0 bases from J, with 8 bases between. The germline V gene has CDR1 MGHRA and CDR2 YSYEKL. This CDR3 contains 15 residues. CDR3 protein: CASSAKTSGANVLTF. The CDR3 coding sequence is TGCGCCAGCAGCGCGAAAACCTCTGGGGCCAACGTCCTGACTTTC.

This clone was counted once. V gene TRBV29-1 combines with J gene TRBJ1-1; TRBD1 aligns across 7 bases. CDR1 is SQVTM and CDR2 is ANQGSEA in the germline V gene. V lost 7 bases to trimming and J lost 6 bases; unmatched junction nucleotides: 8. The CDR3 loop spans 12 amino acids. This CDR3 is CSAETGWPEAFF. The CDR3 DNA is TGCAGCGCCGAGACAGGGTGGCCTGAAGCTTTCTTT.

J is TRBJ1-6 and V is TRBV19; perhaps TRBD1 as D (5 bases). CDR1 and CDR2 from the germline V gene are LNHDA and SQIVND (reference sequence). Trimming stripped 0 bases from V and 6 bases from J, with 6 bases between. The CDR3 sequence is 14 residues long. As DNA, the CDR3 is TGTGCCAGTAGTATAGAGGGGCGTAATTCACCCCTCCACTTT. It translates to CASSIEGRNSPLHF.